The 24 T cell receptor beta chains given below trace back to one sample, sequenced in a study of blood T cell repertoires in COVID-19. Sequencing was performed with immunoSEQ multiplex PCR; in TCRdb, only in-frame clones are kept and a portion is missing. The data contain approximately 200,000 clones, approximately 90% of them singletons. The sequenced sample was PBMCs or T cells enriched from blood (not recorded which). The receptors come from a man aged 18 to 30 with acute COVID-19.

This clone occurred a few times. The rearrangement links TRBV6-4 to TRBJ2-1; 9 bases are shared with TRBD1. V trimming: 3 bases; J trimming: 0 bases; junction bases outside the gene matches: 0. CDR1 is MRHNA and CDR2 is SNTAGT in the germline V gene. The CDR3 is 15 amino acids. The chain's CDR3 is CASSEDRGSYNEQFF. CDR3 nucleotide sequence: TGTGCCAGCAGTGAGGACAGGGGCTCCTACAATGAGCAGTTCTTC.

This clone was detected many times. The chain carries TRBV6-8 and TRBJ1-5, with D tentatively TRBD1 (5 bases). CDR3 size: 16 residues. V shed 9 bases and J shed 3 bases, with 21 bases lying between them. Germline V CDR1 and CDR2: MNHGY, SAAAGT. CDR3 in amino acids: CARREGGVPYNQPQHF. The CDR3 region has the DNA TGTGCCAGGCGGGAGGGAGGGGTCCCTTACAATCAGCCCCAGCATTTT.

The CDR3 coding sequence is TGTGCCAGCAGTCCCTTAGGACTAGTCCTCCGAGAGACCCAGTACTTC. This translates into CASSPLGLVLRETQYF. The rearrangement joins TRBV6-2 or TRBV6-3 to TRBJ2-5; 7 bases line up with TRBD2. CDR1 and CDR2 from the germline V gene are MNHEY and SVGEGT. The V segment lost 5 bases and the J segment 4 bases; nucleotides outside the gene matches: 13. The CDR3 has 16 residues.

The V gene is TRBV15, the J gene TRBJ2-1; possible D gene TRBD1, 5 bases. The CDR3 has 14 amino acids. V dropped 0 bases and J dropped 5 bases, with 8 bases sitting between them. Looked up from germline, CDR1 is LNHNV and CDR2 is YYDKDF (reference sequence). CDR3 DNA sequence: TGTGCCACCAGCAGAGATAGGGGCGACAATGAGCAGTTCTTC. This translates into CATSRDRGDNEQFF.

In its sample, this clone was seen once. This sequence joins TRBV5-1 and TRBJ2-7; D gene uncertain. The CDR3 length is 13 residues. CDR1 is SGHRS, CDR2 YFSETQ, per germline. The germline V and J ends were trimmed by 7 bases and 0 bases, with 11 bases remaining between them. The CDR3 DNA is TGCGCCAGCTCCGAGGCACACTCCTACGAGCAGTACTTC. This codes for CASSEAHSYEQYF.

V usage is TRBV19 and J usage is TRBJ2-1; a weak D match, TRBD2 (6 bases). This CDR3 has 14 residues. V was trimmed by 5 bases and J by 10 bases, leaving 18 bases between them. Germline loops: CDR1 LNHDA, CDR2 SQIVND (reference sequence). CDR3: CASSDYGRDGEQFF. In DNA, the CDR3 is TGTGCCAGTAGTGATTACGGGCGGGACGGGGAGCAGTTCTTC.

This sequence joins TRBV7-2 and TRBJ1-2; a weak D match, TRBD1 (5 bases). CDR3 length: 13 residues. Germline lookup yields CDR1 SGHTA and CDR2 FQGNSA. Between the trimmed V and J ends, which lost 2 bases and 3 bases, there was a span of 7 bases. The DNA of the CDR3 is TGTGCCAGCAGCTTATTGACAGACTATGGCTACACCTTC. Residues: CASSLLTDYGYTF. The full variable domain, its missing parts supplied by reference TRBV7-2 and TRBJ1-2, is GAGVSQSPSNKVTEKGKDVELRCDPISGHTALYWYRQSLGQGLEFLIYFQGNSAPDKSGLPSDRFSAERTGGSVSTLTIQRTQQEDSAVYLCASSLLTDYGYTFGSGTRLTVV.

The rearrangement uses TRBV7-8 and TRBJ2-5; 11 bases match TRBD2. The germline CDR1 and CDR2 sequences are SGHVS and FQNEAQ. With 4 bases clipped from V and 0 bases from J, the junction kept 10 bases outside the gene matches. The CDR3 contains 18 residues. This CDR3 is CASSWGLAEVWYQETQYF. In DNA form, the CDR3 reads TGTGCCAGCAGCTGGGGACTAGCGGAGGTTTGGTACCAAGAGACCCAGTACTTC.

This clone has just one count. This sequence joins TRBV12-3 or TRBV12-4 and TRBJ1-6; perhaps TRBD1 as D (5 bases). V lost 3 bases and J 11 bases, leaving 11 bases between the germline ends. The CDR3 consists of 13 residues. The CDR3 DNA reads TGTGCCAGCAGTTTGCAGGGAATGACACCCCTCCACTTT. Its translation is CASSLQGMTPLHF.

The chain carries TRBV5-1 and TRBJ2-1; TRBD1 aligns across 7 bases. V trimming: 4 bases; J trimming: 12 bases; junction bases outside the gene matches: 4. Germline CDR1 and CDR2: SGHRS and YFSETQ. The CDR3 totals 11 residues. The CDR3 sequence: CASSIDRAQFF. Written as DNA, the CDR3 is TGCGCCAGCAGCATCGACAGGGCGCAGTTCTTC.

J is TRBJ2-7 and V is TRBV30, with D tentatively TRBD2 (5 bases). CDR3 length: 13 amino acids. Trimming took 0 bases from V and 7 from J, leaving 13 bases between them. The V gene's germline CDR1 is GTSNPN and CDR2 SVGIG (reference sequence). The CDR3 DNA follows: TGTGCCTGGAGTGTATCGTCTGCGGGTGAGCAGTACTTC. Protein product: CAWSVSSAGEQYF. Based on the CDR3 plus reference TRBV30 and TRBJ2-7, the full variable domain is SQTIHQWPATLVQPVGSPLSLECTVEGTSNPNLYWYRQAAGRGLQLLFYSVGIGQISSEVPQNLSASRPQDRQFILSSKKLLLSDSGFYLCAWSVSSAGEQYFGPGTRLTVT.

The chain employs TRBV5-1 and TRBJ2-7, with no clear D. CDR1 is SGHRS, CDR2 YFSETQ, per germline. V lost 0 bases and J lost 2, with 15 bases in between. The CDR3 extends over 16 amino acids. The CDR3 region is CASSLDSPLTAYEQYF. The CDR3, as DNA: TGCGCCAGCAGCTTGGATTCGCCTCTAACAGCCTACGAGCAGTACTTC.

V usage is TRBV10-3 and J usage is TRBJ2-2, with 14 nucleotides matching TRBD2. Germline V gives CDR1 ENHRY, CDR2 SYGVKD. The CDR3 is 18 residues long. The V segment lost 6 bases and the J segment 5 bases; nucleotides outside the gene matches: 11. CDR3 region: CAIRKGLAGGGSTGELFF. In DNA form, the CDR3 reads TGTGCCATCAGAAAAGGACTAGCGGGAGGCGGGAGTACCGGGGAGCTGTTTTTT.

This rearrangement joins TRBV6-1 to TRBJ1-5, with 8 positions matching TRBD1. In germline, CDR1 is MNHNS, CDR2 SASEGT. V was clipped by 2 bases and J by 2 bases; unmatched bases: 5. The CDR3 has 16 amino acids. CDR3 sequence (DNA): TGTGCCAGCAGTGAACAGACAGGGGTAGGCAATCAGCCCCAGCATTTT. Protein sequence: CASSEQTGVGNQPQHF.

The rearrangement joins TRBV5-1 to TRBJ1-3; TRBD1 agrees at 7 bases. Losses at the gene ends were 0 bases for V and 4 bases for J; bases not matched to a gene: 4. This CDR3 has 15 amino acids. The V gene's germline CDR1 is SGHRS and CDR2 YFSETQ. The CDR3 is CASSLATGVGNTIYF. The CDR3 DNA reads TGCGCCAGCAGCTTGGCAACAGGGGTCGGAAACACCATATATTTT.

The CDR3 spells CASSVTGTGGTDTQYF. The CDR3 DNA reads as TGTGCCAGCAGCGTCACCGGGACTGGAGGCACAGATACGCAGTATTTT. The rearrangement uses TRBV9 and TRBJ2-3; D might be TRBD2 (6 bases). The CDR3 runs 16 residues. Between the trimmed V and J ends, which lost 2 bases and 1 base, there was a span of 14 bases. CDR1 is SGDLS, CDR2 YYNGEE, per germline. Complete variable domain (other parts from reference TRBV9 and TRBJ2-3): DSGVTQTPKHLITATGQRVTLRCSPRSGDLSVYWYQQSLDQGLQFLIQYYNGEERAKGNILERFSAQQFPDLHSELNLSSLELGDSALYFCASSVTGTGGTDTQYFGPGTRLTVL.

The J gene is TRBJ2-1, the V gene TRBV2, with 11 bases lining up with TRBD2. The CDR3 extends over 15 amino acids. V gave up 4 bases and J gave up 5 bases; unmatched junction bases: 4. Germline V gene sequence: CDR1 SNHLY, CDR2 FYNNEI. This CDR3 is CASSGGTSGNNEQFF. The CDR3 region has the DNA TGTGCCAGCAGTGGGGGGACTAGCGGAAACAATGAGCAGTTCTTC.

The gene calls are TRBV4-1 and TRBJ1-1; the D is unclear. V lost 3 bases and J 5 bases, leaving 16 bases between the germline ends. CDR1 and CDR2 from the germline V gene are MGHRA and YSYEKL. This CDR3 has 15 amino acids. CDR3 sequence (DNA): TGCGCCAGCAGCCAGACGGTTGTTGTGAGGACTGAAGCTTTCTTT. It is translated as CASSQTVVVRTEAFF.

The chain carries TRBV7-3 and TRBJ2-1; TRBD2 matches 15 bases. V was clipped by 4 bases and J by 7 bases; unmatched bases: 2. The CDR3 consists of 15 residues. Germline V gene sequence: CDR1 SGHTA, CDR2 FQGTGA. In DNA, the CDR3 is TGTGCCAGCAGCTGGGGACTAGCGGGAGGAAATGAGCAGTTCTTC. It specifies CASSWGLAGGNEQFF.

V is TRBV7-2 and J is TRBJ2-3, with TRBD2 matching 13 bases. The V gene end was trimmed by 5 bases and the J gene end by 3 bases; junction bases not matched to a gene: 14. Germline CDR1 reads SGHTA; CDR2 reads FQGNSA. This CDR3 is built from 19 residues. CDR3: CASSLLTSGRALGTDTQYF. For the CDR3, the DNA is TGTGCCAGCAGCCTTCTTACTAGCGGGAGGGCCCTCGGGACAGATACGCAGTATTTT.

This chain joins TRBV18 and TRBJ2-3; possibly TRBD2 for D (6 bases). The germline CDR1 and CDR2 sequences are KGHSH and LQKENI. CDR3 size: 16 residues. Trimming removed 1 base at V and 3 bases at J, with 14 bases between. This chain's CDR3 is CASSPREGLTTDTQYF. DNA for the CDR3: TGTGCCAGCTCACCACGGGAAGGACTAACTACAGATACGCAGTATTTT.

This clone was observed once. The rearrangement links TRBV5-5 to TRBJ2-3, with 8 bases that match TRBD2. Germline V CDR1 and CDR2: SGHKS, YYEKEE (reference sequence). The CDR3 has 15 residues. V shed 1 base, J shed 2 bases, and the junction held 3 bases outside the gene matches. CDR3 amino acids: CASSLTSGATDTQYF. Here the CDR3 DNA reads TGTGCCAGCAGCTTGACTAGCGGAGCCACAGATACGCAGTATTTT. Drawing the rest from reference TRBV5-5 and TRBJ2-3, the complete variable domain is DAGVTQSPTHLIKTRGQQVTLRCSPISGHKSVSWYQQVLGQGPQFIFQYYEKEERGRGNFPDRFSARQFPNYSSELNVNALLLGDSALYLCASSLTSGATDTQYFGPGTRLTVL.

This rearrangement joins TRBV5-4 to TRBJ1-2; tentative D call: TRBD1 (5 bases). V lost 0 bases and J lost 3, with 6 bases in between. The CDR3 extends over 13 amino acids. Germline V CDR1 and CDR2: SGHNT, YYREEE (reference sequence). CDR3 loop: CASSLDRYYGYTF. The CDR3 nucleotides are TGTGCCAGCAGCTTGGACAGGTACTATGGCTACACCTTC.

This chain uses TRBV19 with TRBJ2-7, with D hard to call. V gave up 1 base and J gave up 6 bases, with 19 bases separating them. The CDR3 sequence is 16 residues long. The germline CDR1 and CDR2 sequences are LNHDA and SQIVND (reference sequence). The CDR3 DNA sequence: TGTGCCAGTAGTATAGGGTCGGAGTTTCGCCTTTCCGAGCAGTACTTC. It encodes CASSIGSEFRLSEQYF.